These 10 T cell receptor beta chains share one sample of origin, sequenced in a study of human thymus T cells. It was from resections taken during corrective heart surgery that the thymus tissue came. The protocol was immunoSEQ multiplex PCR, while the TCRdb copy is restricted to in-frame clones and leaves out a portion. The table includes some 120,000 clones, over 85% detected once. The specimen was thymus tissue. The receptors shown here come from a boy under two years old with a congenital heart defect but otherwise immunologically healthy.

This clone appeared a single time. This chain joins TRBV5-6 and TRBJ1-6, with 7 positions matching TRBD1. V shed 4 bases, J shed 5 bases, and the junction held 6 bases outside the gene matches. Germline CDR1 is SGHDT and CDR2 is YYEEEE. This CDR3 region has 15 residues. CDR3 sequence (DNA): TGTGCCAGCAGCCCGATGACAGGGAATAATTCACCCCTCCACTTT. This gives the protein CASSPMTGNNSPLHF.

V and J are TRBV6-1 and TRBJ2-7, with 8 bases identical to TRBD1. The CDR3 runs 15 residues. Germline V gene sequence: CDR1 MNHNS, CDR2 SASEGT. With V trimmed by 8 bases and J by 4 bases, 13 bases remained unmatched. CDR3 bases: TGTGCCAGCGGAGCCCACCAGGACAGGGCATACGAGCAGTACTTC. This codes for CASGAHQDRAYEQYF.

The chain carries TRBV4-1 and TRBJ2-1, with D perhaps given as TRBD1 or TRBD2 (6 bases each). CDR1 and CDR2 from the germline V gene are MGHRA and YSYEKL. Trimming took off 3 bases at V and 7 bases at J, with 13 bases between the two ends. The CDR3 consists of 14 residues. This CDR3 is CASSQGGPPNEQFF. CDR3 coding DNA: TGCGCCAGCAGCCAGGGGGGCCCTCCGAATGAGCAGTTCTTC.

The chain couples TRBV30 to TRBJ2-2, with TRBD2 identical over 8 bases. Germline CDR1 and CDR2: GTSNPN and SVGIG (reference sequence). V was clipped by 1 base and J by 2 bases; unmatched bases: 6. CDR3 length: 16 residues. CDR3 bases: TGTGCCTGGAGTGCAACCGGGACTAGTAACACCGGGGAGCTGTTTTTT. This encodes CAWSATGTSNTGELFF.

The gene calls are TRBV6-5 and TRBJ1-2; D unresolved. Germline V gives CDR1 MNHEY, CDR2 SVGAGI. The CDR3 is 13 residues long. Deletions cut 7 bases from V and 3 bases from J, with 12 bases between. CDR3 region: CASTLGRDYGYTF. The CDR3 DNA reads as TGTGCCAGCACCCTTGGACGTGACTATGGCTACACCTTC.

This sequence joins TRBV25-1 and TRBJ2-3, with D uncertain. From germline, CDR1 is MGHDK and CDR2 SYGVNS. The CDR3 is 14 residues long. V was clipped by 8 bases and J by 6 bases, with 18 bases between them. This CDR3 is CASAVRIAPDTQYF. CDR3 DNA: TGTGCCAGCGCCGTACGAATCGCCCCCGATACGCAGTATTTT.

The chain is built from TRBV5-6 and TRBJ2-3; D may be TRBD2 (6 bases). This CDR3 region has 13 residues. Trimming pared 4 bases from V and 2 bases from J, leaving 8 bases between. The germline V gene encodes CDR1 SGHDT and CDR2 YYEEEE. The CDR3 loop is CASSGRFTDTQYF. The CDR3 DNA is TGTGCCAGCAGCGGGAGGTTCACAGATACGCAGTATTTT.

The gene calls are TRBV7-8 and TRBJ1-5; D is unresolved. This CDR3 is built from 14 residues. Germline values: CDR1 SGHVS, CDR2 FQNEAQ. The V end lost 3 bases, the J end lost 4 bases, and 10 bases lay between the germline ends. CDR3 coding DNA: TGTGCCAGCAGCTTGTCAGAGGGTAATCAGCCCCAGCATTTT. It is translated as CASSLSEGNQPQHF.

The V call is TRBV30, the J call TRBJ2-2, with a weak D call TRBD2 (7 bases). The V and J ends lost 5 bases and 0 bases respectively, with 19 bases between them. CDR3 length equals 17 residues. Germline CDR1 reads GTSNPN; CDR2 reads SVGIG (reference sequence). The CDR3 is CAWQKMGAGANTGELFF. The CDR3 DNA is TGTGCCTGGCAAAAAATGGGGGCGGGAGCGAACACCGGGGAGCTGTTTTTT. Using reference TRBV30 and TRBJ2-2 for the parts outside the CDR3, the full variable domain is SQTIHQWPATLVQPVGSPLSLECTVEGTSNPNLYWYRQAAGRGLQLLFYSVGIGQISSEVPQNLSASRPQDRQFILSSKKLLLSDSGFYLCAWQKMGAGANTGELFFGEGSRLTVL.

This CDR3 reads CASSLEGKETQYF. CDR3 sequence (DNA): TGTGCCAGCAGCTTGGAGGGTAAAGAGACCCAGTACTTC. The chain carries TRBV5-8 and TRBJ2-5; the D is unclear. The CDR3 is 13 amino acids. Trimming left V 0 bases short and J 3 bases short, with 6 bases between. Germline V lookup: CDR1 SGHTS, CDR2 YDEGEE.